Presented here are 4 T cell receptor beta chains from one specimen sequenced in a study of blood T cell repertoires in COVID-19. Repertoires were generated with immunoSEQ multiplex PCR, while TCRdb's copy carries only in-frame clones and drops some. The table includes approximately 140,000 clones, around 83% detected once. Sequencing was performed on peripheral blood. The receptors come from a woman aged 55-70 years with acute or convalescent COVID-19.

The V gene is TRBV5-6, the J gene TRBJ2-3; D might be TRBD2 (5 bases). The CDR3 has 16 residues. The V gene's germline CDR1 is SGHDT and CDR2 YYEEEE. The germline V and J ends were trimmed by 2 bases and 1 base, with 14 bases remaining between them. CDR3: CASSLEQLGGTDTQYF. Written as DNA, the CDR3 is TGTGCCAGCAGCTTAGAACAGTTGGGAGGCACAGATACGCAGTATTTT.

The V gene is TRBV9, the J gene TRBJ2-1, with 9 bases matching TRBD1. Unmatched junction bases numbered 13, after V lost 4 bases and J lost 5 bases. This CDR3 has 17 residues. The germline gives CDR1 SGDLS, CDR2 YYNGEE. This CDR3 is CASSPRVGQGLHNEQFF. As DNA, the CDR3 is TGTGCCAGCAGCCCCCGCGTGGGACAGGGACTTCACAATGAGCAGTTCTTC.

This clone turned up a few times. The V call is TRBV5-4, the J call TRBJ2-7, with TRBD2 identical over 11 bases. Unmatched junction bases numbered 5, after V lost 3 bases and J lost 12 bases. The CDR3 runs 12 residues. Germline CDR1 SGHNT, CDR2 YYREEE (reference sequence). CDR3 nucleotide sequence: TGTGCCAGCAGCTCGGGACTAGCGGCGGGGTACTTC. Its translation: CASSSGLAAGYF.

Here the CDR3 DNA reads TGTGCCAGCAGCTTAGAGGGTTGGGGACACGCCTATAATTCACCCCTCCACTTT. Translated, it gives CASSLEGWGHAYNSPLHF. J is TRBJ1-6 and V is TRBV11-3, with a weak D call TRBD1 (6 bases). V was trimmed by 0 bases and J by 2 bases, leaving 14 bases between them. In germline, CDR1 is SGHNT, CDR2 YENEEA. This CDR3 spans 18 amino acids.